This T cell receptor (beta chain) was retrieved from a study of cytomegalovirus exposure and HLA in healthy donors. Study-level points and caveats: An analysis done earlier found most TCR beta V segments productive about 87% or about 30% of the time. As confirmed in vitro, three CMV-associated chains were specific for CMV antigens.

A word on this clone: The antigen remains unidentified.

The PCR contained 60 Vbeta and 13 Jbeta primers. Assay: immunoSEQ multiplex PCR; the TCRdb copy retains only in-frame clones and omits some. Its listing shows approximately 46,000 clones. V dropped 5 bases and J dropped 7 bases, with 18 bases sitting between them. Germline CDR1 and CDR2: LNHDA and SQIVND (reference sequence). CDR3 length: 15 residues. This chain links TRBV19 with TRBJ1-5, with a possible D match to TRBD1 (5 bases). The sample was PBMCs. This receptor was taken from a male donor in good health and CMV-seronegative. The CDR3 region is CASSATGSWGQPQHF. In DNA, the CDR3 is TGTGCCAGTAGTGCAACTGGAAGCTGGGGCCAGCCCCAGCATTTT.